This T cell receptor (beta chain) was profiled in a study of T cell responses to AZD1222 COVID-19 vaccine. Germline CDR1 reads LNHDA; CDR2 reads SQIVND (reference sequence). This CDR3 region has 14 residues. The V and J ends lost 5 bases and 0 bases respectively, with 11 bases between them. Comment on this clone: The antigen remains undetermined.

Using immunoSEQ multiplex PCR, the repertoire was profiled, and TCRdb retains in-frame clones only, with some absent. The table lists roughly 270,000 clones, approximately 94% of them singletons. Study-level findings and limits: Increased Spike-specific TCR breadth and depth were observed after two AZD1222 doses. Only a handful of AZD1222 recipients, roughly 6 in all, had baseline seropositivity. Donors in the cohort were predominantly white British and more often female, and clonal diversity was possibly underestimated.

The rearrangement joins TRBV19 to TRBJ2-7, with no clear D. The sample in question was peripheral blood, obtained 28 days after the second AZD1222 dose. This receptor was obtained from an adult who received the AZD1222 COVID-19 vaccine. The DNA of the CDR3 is TGTGCCAGTAGTCCTTCGAGTGACTCCTACGAGCAGTACTTC. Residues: CASSPSSDSYEQYF.